The 7 T cell receptor beta chains below were found in one sample sequenced in a study of CD8 T cells in Susac syndrome. Random-hexamer reverse transcription was applied to about 0.5 to 1 ug RNA. Each CDR3 protein gets one entry after TCRdb re-called the immunoSEQ multiplex PCR reads with MiXCR. The data show over 150,000 distinct CDR3 sequences, around 94% seen once. The sample comprised CD4+ T cells from PBMCs. Receptor source: a human donor with Susac syndrome.

The chain recombines TRBV9 with TRBJ1-2, with TRBD1 matching 7 bases. The CDR3 consists of 15 residues. Germline V gene sequence: CDR1 SGDLS, CDR2 YYNGEE. V trimming: 0 bases; J trimming: 4 bases; junction bases outside the gene matches: 6. CDR3 in amino acids: CASSVAIQGIYGYTF. The CDR3 coding sequence is TGTGCCAGCAGCGTAGCGATACAGGGGATCTATGGCTACACCTTC.

The chain employs TRBV30 and TRBJ2-7; TRBD2 matches at 7 bases. Unmatched junction bases numbered 8, after V lost 2 bases and J lost 4 bases. This CDR3 region has 14 residues. Germline values: CDR1 GTSNPN, CDR2 SVGIG (reference sequence). CDR3 residues: CAWSQSGGAYEQYF. The DNA of the CDR3 is TGTGCCTGGAGTCAGTCGGGGGGAGCATACGAGCAGTACTTC.

The chain is built from TRBV14 and TRBJ2-2; D might be TRBD2 (6 bases). The length of the CDR3 is 14 residues. Looked up from germline, CDR1 is SGHDN and CDR2 is FVKESK. V was shortened by 4 bases and J by 3 bases, with 9 bases between the two germline ends. The CDR3 coding sequence is TGTGCCAGCAGCCGGGACTTATACACCGGGGAGCTGTTTTTT. As protein: CASSRDLYTGELFF. Supplemented by reference TRBV14 and TRBJ2-2, the full variable domain reads EAGVTQFPSHSVIEKGQTVTLRCDPISGHDNLYWYRRVMGKEIKFLLHFVKESKQDESGMPNNRFLAERTGGTYSTLKVQPAELEDSGVYFCASSRDLYTGELFFGEGSRLTVL.

The V call is TRBV11-2, the J call TRBJ2-7, with a possible D match to TRBD2 (6 bases). V lost 3 bases to trimming and J lost 2 bases, with 11 bases between them. Germline V gene data show CDR1 as SGHAT and CDR2 as FQNNGV. The CDR3 consists of 14 residues. CDR3 amino acids: CASSLRRETYEQYF. CDR3 sequence (DNA): TGTGCCAGCAGCTTGCGTCGGGAGACCTACGAGCAGTACTTC.

This clonotype has a single count. The CDR3 region is CASSPDSPEAFF. CDR3 sequence (DNA): TGTGCCAGCTCACCCGACTCCCCTGAAGCTTTCTTT. The chain links TRBV18 to TRBJ1-1; no clear D. Germline CDR1 KGHSH, CDR2 LQKENI. Trimming took off 3 bases at V and 6 bases at J, with 8 bases between the two ends. The CDR3 has 12 amino acids.

This chain joins TRBV7-9 and TRBJ2-2; no clear D. The CDR3 covers 15 residues. CDR1 is SEHNR and CDR2 is FQNEAQ in the germline V gene (reference sequence). V lost 2 bases and J 1 base, leaving 8 bases between the germline ends. The CDR3 DNA reads as TGTGCCAGCAGCTTAAGACAACTGAACACCGGGGAGCTGTTTTTT. Its translation: CASSLRQLNTGELFF.

This clonotype was detected once. The CDR3 region has the DNA TGCGCCAGCAGCTTACGGATCCAAGATTACGAGCAGTACTTC. The encoded protein is CASSLRIQDYEQYF. The rearrangement links TRBV5-1 to TRBJ2-7; D remains unclear. Trimming cost V 2 bases and J 4 bases, with 13 bases left between them. CDR3 length: 14 residues. Germline CDR1 is SGHRS and CDR2 is YFSETQ.